This TCR beta chain originates from a study of CD8 T cells in ankylosing spondylitis. Whole-study results and caveats: A subset of motif variants has previously been described in the synovial fluid and blood of reactive arthritis. Disease-linked clones proved CD8+ and comparatively uncommon in peripheral blood. Ankylosing spondylitis blood seemed to carry a telltale TCR beta motif made of several highly homologous variants.

Library preparation for TCR beta used quantitative 5'-RACE with molecular barcodes. TCRdb called the 5' RACE reads again in MiXCR, with one record for every CDR3 protein. Of tens of thousands of distinct CDR3 sequences in the sample, about 15% are singletons; the top ten hold approximately 43%. The germline V gene encodes CDR1 SQVTM and CDR2 ANQGSEA. V was pared by 6 bases and J by 0 bases, with 6 bases between. The CDR3 is made up of 12 amino acids. Only a few counts were recorded for this clonotype. Its target is unknown. The TCR comes from a male donor with ankylosing spondylitis or in good health (not recorded which). The J gene is TRBJ2-1, the V gene TRBV29-1; D is ambiguous. The specimen was blood. CDR3 sequence reads: CSVPYSYNEQFF. Here the CDR3 DNA reads TGCAGCGTCCCATACTCCTACAATGAGCAGTTCTTC.